This T cell receptor beta chain originates from a study of blood T cell repertoires in COVID-19. Trimming shortened V by 4 bases and J by 6 bases, and 12 bases separated the two germline ends. CDR1 and CDR2 (germline): KGHDR, SFDVKD. The CDR3 is made up of 13 amino acids. Data came from immunoSEQ multiplex PCR; TCRdb stores just in-frame clones and leaves some out. This sample has approximately 220,000 clones, with 80% to 90% found just once. The sample comprised PBMCs or T cells enriched from blood (not recorded which). The chain employs TRBV24-1 and TRBJ2-7; unclear D gene. This TCR came from a woman aged 18-29 years in a cohort exposed to, infected with or recovered from COVID-19 (not recorded which). The CDR3 loop is CATSDPNWSEQYF. CDR3 DNA: TGTGCCACCAGTGACCCCAATTGGAGCGAGCAGTACTTC.